The following is a T cell receptor (beta chain) sequence with its context. Trimming cost V 8 bases and J 3 bases; bases outside gene matches: 1. In germline, CDR1 is ENHRY, CDR2 SYGVKD. The CDR3 spans 13 residues. Here immunoSEQ multiplex PCR was the method, and the copy in TCRdb shows in-frame clones only, minus some. The table records some 230,000 clones, approximately 81% of them present only once. The data were obtained in a study of blood T cell repertoires in COVID-19. Looking at the study overall: T cells, B-cell-depleted T cells, or PBMCs provided the cDNA or gDNA that served as material.

The material sequenced was peripheral blood. This chain joins TRBV10-3 and TRBJ2-5, with 12 nucleotides matching TRBD2. The TCR comes from a man aged 35-49 years with acute or convalescent COVID-19. CDR3 sequence reads: CAISSGGEETQYF. In DNA form, the CDR3 reads TGTGCCATCTCTAGCGGGGGGGAAGAGACCCAGTACTTC.